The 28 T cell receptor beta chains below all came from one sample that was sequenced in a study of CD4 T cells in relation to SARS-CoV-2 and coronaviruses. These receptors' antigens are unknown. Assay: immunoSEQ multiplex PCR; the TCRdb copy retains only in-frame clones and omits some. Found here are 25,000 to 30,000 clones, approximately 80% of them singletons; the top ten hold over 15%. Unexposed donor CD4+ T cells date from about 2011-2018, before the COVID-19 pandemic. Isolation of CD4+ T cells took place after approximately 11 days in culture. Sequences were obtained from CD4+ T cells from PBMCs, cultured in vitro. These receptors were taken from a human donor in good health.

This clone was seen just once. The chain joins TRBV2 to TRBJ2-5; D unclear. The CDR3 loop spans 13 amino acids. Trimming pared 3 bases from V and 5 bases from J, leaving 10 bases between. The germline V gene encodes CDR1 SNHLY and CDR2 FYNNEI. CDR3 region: CASSEVRVETQYF. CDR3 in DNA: TGTGCCAGCAGTGAGGTTAGAGTCGAGACCCAGTACTTC.

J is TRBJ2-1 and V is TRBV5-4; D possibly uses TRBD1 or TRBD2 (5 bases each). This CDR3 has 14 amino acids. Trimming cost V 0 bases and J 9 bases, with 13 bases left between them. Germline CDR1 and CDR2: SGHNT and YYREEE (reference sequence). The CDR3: CASSLAGPASEQFF. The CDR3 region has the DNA TGTGCCAGCAGCTTGGCGGGGCCAGCGTCTGAGCAGTTCTTC.

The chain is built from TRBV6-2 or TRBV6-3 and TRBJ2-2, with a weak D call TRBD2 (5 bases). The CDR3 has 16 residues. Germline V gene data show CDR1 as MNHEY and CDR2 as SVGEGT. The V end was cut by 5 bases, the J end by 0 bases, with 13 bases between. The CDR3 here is CASSQEAISNTGELFF. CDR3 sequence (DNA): TGTGCCAGCAGTCAGGAGGCAATCTCGAACACCGGGGAGCTGTTTTTT.

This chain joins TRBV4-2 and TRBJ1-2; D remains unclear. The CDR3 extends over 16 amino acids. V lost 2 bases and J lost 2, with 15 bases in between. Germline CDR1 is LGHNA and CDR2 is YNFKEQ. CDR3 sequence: CASSQPNTAVNYGYTF. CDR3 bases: TGTGCCAGCAGCCAACCGAACACGGCAGTCAACTATGGCTACACCTTC.

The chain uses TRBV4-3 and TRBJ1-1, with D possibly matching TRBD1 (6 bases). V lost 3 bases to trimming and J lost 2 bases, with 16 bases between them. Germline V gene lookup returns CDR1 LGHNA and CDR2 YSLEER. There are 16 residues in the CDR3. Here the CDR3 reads CASSHEVGALNTEAFF. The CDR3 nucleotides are TGCGCCAGCAGCCATGAGGTGGGGGCGCTTAACACTGAAGCTTTCTTT.

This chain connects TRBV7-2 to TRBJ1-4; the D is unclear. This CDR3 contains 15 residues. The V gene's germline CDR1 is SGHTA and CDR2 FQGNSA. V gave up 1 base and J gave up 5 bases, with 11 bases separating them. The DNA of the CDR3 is TGTGCCAGCAGCTTAGGAGGGTATGGGAATGAAAAACTGTTTTTT. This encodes CASSLGGYGNEKLFF.

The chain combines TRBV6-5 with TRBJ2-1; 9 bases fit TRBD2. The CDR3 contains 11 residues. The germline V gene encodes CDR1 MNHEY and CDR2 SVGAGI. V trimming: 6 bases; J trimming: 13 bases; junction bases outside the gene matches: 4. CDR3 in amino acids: CASSRGGAQFF. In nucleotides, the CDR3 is TGTGCCAGCAGCCGCGGGGGGGCCCAGTTCTTC.

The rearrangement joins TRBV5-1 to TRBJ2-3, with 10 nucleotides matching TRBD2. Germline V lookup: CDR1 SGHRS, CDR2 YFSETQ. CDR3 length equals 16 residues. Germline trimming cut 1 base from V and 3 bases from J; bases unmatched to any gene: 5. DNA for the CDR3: TGCGCCAGCAGCTTGAAGGCTAGCGGGGGAACAGATACGCAGTATTTT. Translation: CASSLKASGGTDTQYF.

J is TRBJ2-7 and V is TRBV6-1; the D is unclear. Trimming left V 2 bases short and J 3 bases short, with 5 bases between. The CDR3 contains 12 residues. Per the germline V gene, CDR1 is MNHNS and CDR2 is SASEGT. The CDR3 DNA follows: TGTGCCAGCAGTGAAACGGACTACGAGCAGTACTTC. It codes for CASSETDYEQYF.

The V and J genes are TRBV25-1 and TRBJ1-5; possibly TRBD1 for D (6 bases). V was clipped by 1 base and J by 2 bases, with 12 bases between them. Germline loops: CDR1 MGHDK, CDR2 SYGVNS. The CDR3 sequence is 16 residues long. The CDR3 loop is CASSESTGLGNQPQHF. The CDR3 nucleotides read TGTGCCAGCAGTGAATCTACAGGGCTTGGCAATCAGCCCCAGCATTTT.

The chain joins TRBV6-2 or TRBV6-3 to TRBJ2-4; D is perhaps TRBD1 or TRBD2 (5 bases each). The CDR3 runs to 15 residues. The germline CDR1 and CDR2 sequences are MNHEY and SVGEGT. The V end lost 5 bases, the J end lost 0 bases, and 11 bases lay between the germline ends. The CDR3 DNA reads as TGTGCCAGCAGTGACGGGGCTGTAGCCAAAAACATTCAGTACTTC. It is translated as CASSDGAVAKNIQYF.

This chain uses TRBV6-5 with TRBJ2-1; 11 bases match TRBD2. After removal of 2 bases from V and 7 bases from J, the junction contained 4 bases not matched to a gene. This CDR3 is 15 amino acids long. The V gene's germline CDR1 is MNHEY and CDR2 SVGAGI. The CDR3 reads CASSYGASGGNEQFF. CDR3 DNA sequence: TGTGCCAGCAGTTACGGGGCTAGCGGGGGGAATGAGCAGTTCTTC.

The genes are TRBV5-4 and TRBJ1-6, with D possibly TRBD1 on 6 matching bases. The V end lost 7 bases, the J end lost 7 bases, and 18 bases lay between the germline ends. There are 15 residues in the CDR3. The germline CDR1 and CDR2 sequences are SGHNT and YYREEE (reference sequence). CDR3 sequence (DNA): TGTGCCAGCGGTCTAGCGGGGGCAGGAAATTCACCCCTCCACTTT. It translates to CASGLAGAGNSPLHF.

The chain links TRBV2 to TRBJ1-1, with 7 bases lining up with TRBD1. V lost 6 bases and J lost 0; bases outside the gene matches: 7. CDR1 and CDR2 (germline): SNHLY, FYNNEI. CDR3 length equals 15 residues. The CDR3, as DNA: TGTGCCAGCAGACCTAGGCAGGGGGTGAACACTGAAGCTTTCTTT. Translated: CASRPRQGVNTEAFF.

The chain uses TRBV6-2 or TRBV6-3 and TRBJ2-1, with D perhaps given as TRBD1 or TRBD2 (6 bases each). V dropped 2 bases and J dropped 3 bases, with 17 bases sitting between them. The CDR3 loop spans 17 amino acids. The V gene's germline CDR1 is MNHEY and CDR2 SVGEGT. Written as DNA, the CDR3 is TGTGCCAGCAGTTACCGGAATTTAGGGGGGCACTACAATGAGCAGTTCTTC. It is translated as CASSYRNLGGHYNEQFF.

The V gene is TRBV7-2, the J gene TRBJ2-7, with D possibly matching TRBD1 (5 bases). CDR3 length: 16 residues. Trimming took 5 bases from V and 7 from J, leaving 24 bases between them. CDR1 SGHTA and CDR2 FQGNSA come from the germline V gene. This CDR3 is CASSHSTAGSLYEQYF. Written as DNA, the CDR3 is TGTGCCAGCAGCCACTCAACGGCAGGGTCCCTCTATGAGCAGTACTTC.

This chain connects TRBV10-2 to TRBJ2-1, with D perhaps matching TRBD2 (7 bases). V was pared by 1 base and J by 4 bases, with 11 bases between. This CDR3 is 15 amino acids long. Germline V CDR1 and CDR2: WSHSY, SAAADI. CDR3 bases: TGCGCCAGCAGTGAGTACGGGGGGCATTACAATGAGCAGTTCTTC. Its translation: CASSEYGGHYNEQFF.

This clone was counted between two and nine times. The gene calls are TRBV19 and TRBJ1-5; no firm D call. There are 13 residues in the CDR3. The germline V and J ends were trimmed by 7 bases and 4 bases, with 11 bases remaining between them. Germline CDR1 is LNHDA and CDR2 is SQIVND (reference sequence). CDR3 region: CASMTSVNQPQHF. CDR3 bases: TGTGCCAGTATGACGTCGGTTAATCAGCCCCAGCATTTT. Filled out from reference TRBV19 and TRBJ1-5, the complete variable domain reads DGGITQSPKYLFRKEGQNVTLSCEQNLNHDAMYWYRQDPGQGLRLIYYSQIVNDFQKGDIAEGYSVSREKKESFPLTVTSAQKNPTAFYLCASMTSVNQPQHFGDGTRLSIL.

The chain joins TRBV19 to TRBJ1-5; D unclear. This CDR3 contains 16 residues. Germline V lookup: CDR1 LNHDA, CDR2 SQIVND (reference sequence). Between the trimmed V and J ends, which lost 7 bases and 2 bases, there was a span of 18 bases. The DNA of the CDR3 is TGTGCCAGTACCTTACGAGTCGGGGAGGGCAATCAGCCCCAGCATTTT. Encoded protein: CASTLRVGEGNQPQHF.

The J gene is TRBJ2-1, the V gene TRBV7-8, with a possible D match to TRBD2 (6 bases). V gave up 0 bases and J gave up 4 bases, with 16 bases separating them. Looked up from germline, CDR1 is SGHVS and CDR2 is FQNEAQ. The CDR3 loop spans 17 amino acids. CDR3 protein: CASSLAALASLYNEQFF. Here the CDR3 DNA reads TGTGCCAGCAGCTTAGCAGCACTAGCCTCTTTGTACAATGAGCAGTTCTTC.

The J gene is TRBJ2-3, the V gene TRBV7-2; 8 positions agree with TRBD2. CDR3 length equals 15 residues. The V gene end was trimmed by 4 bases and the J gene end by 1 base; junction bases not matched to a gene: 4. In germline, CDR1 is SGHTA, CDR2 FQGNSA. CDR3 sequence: CASSSTSGRTDTQYF. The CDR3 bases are TGTGCCAGCAGCTCCACTAGCGGTCGCACAGATACGCAGTATTTT. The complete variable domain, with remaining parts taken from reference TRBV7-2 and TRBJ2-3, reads GAGVSQSPSNKVTEKGKDVELRCDPISGHTALYWYRQSLGQGLEFLIYFQGNSAPDKSGLPSDRFSAERTGGSVSTLTIQRTQQEDSAVYLCASSSTSGRTDTQYFGPGTRLTVL.

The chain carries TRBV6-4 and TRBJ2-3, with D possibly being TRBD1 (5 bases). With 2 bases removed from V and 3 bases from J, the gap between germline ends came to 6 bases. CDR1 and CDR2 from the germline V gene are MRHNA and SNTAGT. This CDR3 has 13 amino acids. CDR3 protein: CASSDGATDTQYF. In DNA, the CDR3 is TGTGCCAGCAGTGACGGGGCAACAGATACGCAGTATTTT.

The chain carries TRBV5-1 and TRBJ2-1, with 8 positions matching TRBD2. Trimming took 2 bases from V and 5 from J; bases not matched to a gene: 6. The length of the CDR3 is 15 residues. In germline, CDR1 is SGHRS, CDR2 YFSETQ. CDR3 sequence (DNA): TGCGCCAGCAGCTTTGGGGGACTAGGAGACAATGAGCAGTTCTTC. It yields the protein CASSFGGLGDNEQFF.

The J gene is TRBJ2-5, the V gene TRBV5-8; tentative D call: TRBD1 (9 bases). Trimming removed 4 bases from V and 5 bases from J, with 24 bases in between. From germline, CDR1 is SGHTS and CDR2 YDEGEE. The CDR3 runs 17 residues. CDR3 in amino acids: CASSPGTGSGGEETQYF. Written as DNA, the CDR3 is TGTGCCAGCAGCCCGGGGACAGGGTCGGGAGGGGAGGAGACCCAGTACTTC. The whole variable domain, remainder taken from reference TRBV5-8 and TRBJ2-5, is EAGVTQSPTHLIKTRGQQATLRCSPISGHTSVYWYQQALGLGLQFLLWYDEGEERNRGNFPPRFSGRQFPNYSSELNVNALELEDSALYLCASSPGTGSGGEETQYFGPGTRLLVL.

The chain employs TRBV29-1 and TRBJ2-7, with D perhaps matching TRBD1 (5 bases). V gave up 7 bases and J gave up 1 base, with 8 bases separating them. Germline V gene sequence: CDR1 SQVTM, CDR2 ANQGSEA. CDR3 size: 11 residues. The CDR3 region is CSGAGSYEQYF. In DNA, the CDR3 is TGCAGCGGGGCAGGGTCCTACGAGCAGTACTTC.

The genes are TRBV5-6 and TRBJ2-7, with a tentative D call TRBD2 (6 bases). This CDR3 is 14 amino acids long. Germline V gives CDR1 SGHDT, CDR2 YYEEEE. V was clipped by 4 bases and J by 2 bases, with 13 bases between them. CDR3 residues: CASSTLAMAYEQYF. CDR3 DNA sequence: TGTGCCAGCAGCACGCTAGCGATGGCCTACGAGCAGTACTTC. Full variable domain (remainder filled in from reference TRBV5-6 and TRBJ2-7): DAGVTQSPTHLIKTRGQQVTLRCSPKSGHDTVSWYQQALGQGPQFIFQYYEEEERQRGNFPDRFSGHQFPNYSSELNVNALLLGDSALYLCASSTLAMAYEQYFGPGTRLTVT.

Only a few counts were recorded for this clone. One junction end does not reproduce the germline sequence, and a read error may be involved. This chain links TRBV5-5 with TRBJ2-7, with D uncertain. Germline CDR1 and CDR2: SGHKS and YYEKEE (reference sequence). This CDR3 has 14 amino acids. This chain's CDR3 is CASSLGVSSYEQYF. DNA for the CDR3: TGTGCCAGCAGTTTGGGTGTGAGCTCCTACGAGCAGTACTTC.

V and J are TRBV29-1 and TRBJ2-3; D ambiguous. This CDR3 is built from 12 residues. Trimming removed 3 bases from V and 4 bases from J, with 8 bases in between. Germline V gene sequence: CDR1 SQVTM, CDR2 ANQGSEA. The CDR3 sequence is CSVEYLADTQYF. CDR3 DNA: TGCAGCGTTGAGTATCTAGCAGATACGCAGTATTTT.